This passage covers 14 T cell receptor beta chains from one sample sequenced in a study of cytomegalovirus exposure and HLA in healthy donors. Libraries were prepared by immunoSEQ multiplex PCR; TCRdb keeps only in-frame clonotypes and omits some of them. The sample lists fewer than 250,000 clones, approximately 82% occurring once. Source material: PBMCs. The receptors originated from a woman aged 18 to 35 in good health and CMV-seronegative.

This sequence joins TRBV29-1 and TRBJ2-7; weak D call: TRBD2 (6 bases). The ends were cut back, 8 bases at V and 0 bases at J, with 14 bases in the middle. In germline, CDR1 is SQVTM, CDR2 ANQGSEA. CDR3 length: 13 residues. The DNA for the CDR3 is TGCAGCACCAAGGGCGGGACCTCCTACGAGCAGTACTTC. Encoded protein: CSTKGGTSYEQYF.

V is TRBV5-4 and J is TRBJ1-2; tentative D call: TRBD1 (6 bases). V lost 3 bases to trimming and J lost 5 bases, with 17 bases between them. The CDR3 extends over 15 amino acids. Germline CDR1 is SGHNT and CDR2 is YYREEE (reference sequence). CDR3: CASSSPGTSSYGYTF. DNA of the CDR3: TGTGCCAGCAGCTCGCCCGGGACATCCTCTTATGGCTACACCTTC. The entire variable domain, with the rest obtained from reference TRBV5-4 and TRBJ1-2, is as follows: ETGVTQSPTHLIKTRGQQVTLRCSSQSGHNTVSWYQQALGQGPQFIFQYYREEENGRGNFPPRFSGLQFPNYSSELNVNALELDDSALYLCASSSPGTSSYGYTFGSGTRLTVV.

J is TRBJ2-1 and V is TRBV6-1; D possibly uses TRBD1 or TRBD2 (5 bases each). The germline V gene has CDR1 MNHNS and CDR2 SASEGT. This CDR3 has 16 amino acids. The ends were cut back, 4 bases at V and 6 bases at J, with 19 bases in the middle. In nucleotides, the CDR3 is TGTGCCAGCAGTGCATTGCCAGGGTCAAGCGGCAATGAGCAGTTCTTC. Translated, it gives CASSALPGSSGNEQFF.

This clone was picked up one time. V is TRBV29-1 and J is TRBJ1-3, with TRBD1 as a possible D gene (5 bases). V gave up 0 bases and J gave up 1 base, with 10 bases separating them. The CDR3 runs to 15 residues. Germline V gives CDR1 SQVTM, CDR2 ANQGSEA. In DNA form, the CDR3 reads TGCAGCGTTGAAGAGGTAGGGGAGTCTGGAAACACCATATATTTT. This codes for CSVEEVGESGNTIYF.

This clone was found once. The CDR3 reads CASSEFSGDQPQHF. DNA for the CDR3: TGTGCCAGCAGTGAATTCTCAGGGGATCAGCCCCAGCATTTT. V usage is TRBV6-1 and J usage is TRBJ1-5; tentative D call: TRBD1 (6 bases). The CDR3 runs to 14 residues. V was trimmed by 2 bases and J by 5 bases, leaving 10 bases between them. Germline CDR1 is MNHNS and CDR2 is SASEGT.

The chain couples TRBV7-9 to TRBJ2-3; D gene ambiguous. The CDR3 is 16 residues long. V was cut by 4 bases and J by 0 bases, with 14 bases left in between. Germline lookup yields CDR1 SEHNR and CDR2 FQNEAQ (reference sequence). The CDR3 sequence: CASSWAVGGSTDTQYF. The CDR3 DNA reads TGTGCCAGCAGCTGGGCGGTAGGTGGGAGCACAGATACGCAGTATTTT. The full variable domain, with the rest looked up from reference TRBV7-9 and TRBJ2-3, is DTGVSQNPRHKITKRGQNVTFRCDPISEHNRLYWYRQTLGQGPEFLTYFQNEAQLEKSRLLSDRFSAERPKGSFSTLEIQRTEQGDSAMYLCASSWAVGGSTDTQYFGPGTRLTVL.

The V gene is TRBV29-1, the J gene TRBJ1-2; 10 bases agree with TRBD1. Germline V gives CDR1 SQVTM, CDR2 ANQGSEA. J gave up 8 bases and V 5 bases, and 11 bases lay outside the gene matches. This CDR3 comprises 14 residues. CDR3 region: CSVRTMTGGRGYTF. The CDR3 DNA follows: TGCAGCGTTCGGACAATGACAGGGGGCCGAGGCTACACCTTC.

This clone was seen a single time. The chain couples TRBV4-2 to TRBJ2-3; 12 bases agree with TRBD1. The CDR3 spans 17 residues. The V gene end was trimmed by 1 base and the J gene end by 5 bases; junction bases not matched to a gene: 7. The germline CDR1 and CDR2 sequences are LGHNA and YNFKEQ. The chain's CDR3 is CASSQAGTGGSKDTQYF. The DNA for the CDR3 is TGTGCCAGCAGCCAAGCAGGGACAGGGGGCAGTAAAGATACGCAGTATTTT.

The gene calls are TRBV4-2 and TRBJ1-2, with no clear D. CDR3 length equals 15 residues. Germline V gene sequence: CDR1 LGHNA, CDR2 YNFKEQ. V was pared by 4 bases and J by 0 bases, with 12 bases between. The chain's CDR3 is CASSLHVEANYGYTF. In DNA form, the CDR3 reads TGTGCCAGCAGCCTTCATGTGGAAGCTAACTATGGCTACACCTTC.

This chain uses TRBV6-5 with TRBJ1-1; no reliable D call. The CDR3 is made up of 14 amino acids. Germline CDR1 and CDR2: MNHEY and SVGAGI. Trimming removed 2 bases at V and 6 bases at J, with 13 bases between. Here the CDR3 reads CASSYRGSAAEAFF. The CDR3 DNA reads as TGTGCCAGCAGTTACCGGGGTTCGGCGGCTGAAGCTTTCTTT.

The rearrangement uses TRBV28 and TRBJ2-7, with 13 bases that match TRBD2. The V gene end was trimmed by 6 bases and the J gene end by 9 bases; junction bases not matched to a gene: 8. The CDR3 length is 14 residues. CDR1 and CDR2 (germline): MDHEN, SYDVKM. CDR3 in DNA: TGTGCCAGCAGCCCGACTAGCGGGAGGCCCGCGCAGTACTTC. This encodes CASSPTSGRPAQYF.

This clone was detected only once. The rearrangement uses TRBV9 and TRBJ1-1, with D possibly TRBD1 on 6 matching bases. Germline CDR1 reads SGDLS; CDR2 reads YYNGEE. This CDR3 region has 14 residues. Trimming cost V 4 bases and J 3 bases, with 13 bases left between them. The CDR3 DNA sequence: TGTGCCAGCAGCCTCAGGGGAAGGGACACTGAAGCTTTCTTT. Translating gives CASSLRGRDTEAFF. The full variable domain, rest sourced from reference TRBV9 and TRBJ1-1, is DSGVTQTPKHLITATGQRVTLRCSPRSGDLSVYWYQQSLDQGLQFLIQYYNGEERAKGNILERFSAQQFPDLHSELNLSSLELGDSALYFCASSLRGRDTEAFFGQGTRLTVV.

This rearrangement joins TRBV5-1 to TRBJ2-7, with D perhaps matching TRBD1 (6 bases). Germline V CDR1 and CDR2: SGHRS, YFSETQ. The CDR3 covers 15 residues. V was cut by 4 bases and J by 1 base, with 15 bases left in between. CDR3 sequence: CASSQGSAPSYEQYF. The CDR3 nucleotides read TGCGCCAGCAGCCAGGGGTCAGCCCCGTCCTACGAGCAGTACTTC.

The rearrangement uses TRBV2 and TRBJ1-5; TRBD1 aligns across 10 bases. The CDR3 consists of 18 residues. Germline V lookup: CDR1 SNHLY, CDR2 FYNNEI. J lost 5 bases, V lost 6 bases, and 16 bases had no gene match. CDR3 amino acids: CASRGVGQGLVSDQPQHF. The CDR3 DNA follows: TGTGCCAGCAGGGGGGTGGGACAGGGGTTGGTAAGCGATCAGCCCCAGCATTTT.